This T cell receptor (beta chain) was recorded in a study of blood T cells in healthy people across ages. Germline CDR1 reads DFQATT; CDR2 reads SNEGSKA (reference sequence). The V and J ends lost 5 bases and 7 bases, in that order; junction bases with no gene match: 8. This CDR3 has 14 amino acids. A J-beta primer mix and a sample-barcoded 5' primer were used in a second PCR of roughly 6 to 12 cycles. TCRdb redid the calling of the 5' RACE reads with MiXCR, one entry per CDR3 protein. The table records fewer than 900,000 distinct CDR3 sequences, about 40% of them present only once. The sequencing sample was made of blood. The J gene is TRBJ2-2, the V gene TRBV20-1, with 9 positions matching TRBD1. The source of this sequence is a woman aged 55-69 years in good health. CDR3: CSASYTGGGGELFF. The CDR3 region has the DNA TGCAGTGCTTCTTATACAGGGGGCGGCGGGGAGCTGTTTTTT.